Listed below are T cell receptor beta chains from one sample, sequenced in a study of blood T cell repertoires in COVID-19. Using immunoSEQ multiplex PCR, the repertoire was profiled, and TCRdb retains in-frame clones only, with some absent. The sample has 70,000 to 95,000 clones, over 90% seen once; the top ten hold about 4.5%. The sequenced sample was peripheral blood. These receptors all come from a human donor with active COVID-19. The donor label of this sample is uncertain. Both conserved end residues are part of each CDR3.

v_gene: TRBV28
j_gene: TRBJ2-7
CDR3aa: CASRLGLSYEQYF

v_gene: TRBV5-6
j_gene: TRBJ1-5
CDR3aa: CASSWGVGDQPQHF

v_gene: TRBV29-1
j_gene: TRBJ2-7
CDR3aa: CSVEILADPYEQYF

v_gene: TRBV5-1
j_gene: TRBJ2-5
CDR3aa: CASREGSWTGETQYF

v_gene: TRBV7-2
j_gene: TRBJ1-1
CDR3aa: CASSPDRGRIGTEAFF

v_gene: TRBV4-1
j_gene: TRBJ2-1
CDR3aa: CASSQGPSQYNEQFF

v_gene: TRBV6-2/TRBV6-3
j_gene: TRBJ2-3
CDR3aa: CASSSLAGGDTQYF

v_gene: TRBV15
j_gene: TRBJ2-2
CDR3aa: CATSREAGRIAGELFF

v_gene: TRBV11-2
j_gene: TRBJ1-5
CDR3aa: CASSLDRDQPQHF

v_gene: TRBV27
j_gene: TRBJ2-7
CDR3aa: CASRRSAPFEQYF

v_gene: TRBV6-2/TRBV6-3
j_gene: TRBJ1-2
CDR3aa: CASSTPDRVRSGYGYTF

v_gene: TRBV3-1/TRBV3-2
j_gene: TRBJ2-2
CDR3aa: CASSQPGGPGELFF

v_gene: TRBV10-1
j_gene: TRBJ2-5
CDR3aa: CASSSGLAGSGETQYF

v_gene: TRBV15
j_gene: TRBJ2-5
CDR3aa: CATSEKGLAGEYF

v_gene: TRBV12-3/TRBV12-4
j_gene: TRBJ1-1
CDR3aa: CASSLGSYTEAFF

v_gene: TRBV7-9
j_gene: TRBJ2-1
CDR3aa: CASSSLGLSAGFYNEQFF

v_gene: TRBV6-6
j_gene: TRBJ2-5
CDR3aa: CASSYFPGQGVGTQYF

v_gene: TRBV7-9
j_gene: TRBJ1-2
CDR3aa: CASSSGTRRSTF

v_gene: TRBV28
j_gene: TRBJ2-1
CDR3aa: CASSLGPTLFF

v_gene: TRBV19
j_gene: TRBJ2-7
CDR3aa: CASSMYGSSYEQYF

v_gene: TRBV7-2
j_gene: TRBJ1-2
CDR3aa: CASSLNRGRGYGYTF

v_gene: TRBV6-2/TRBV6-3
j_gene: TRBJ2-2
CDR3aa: CASSPSLRGTGELFF

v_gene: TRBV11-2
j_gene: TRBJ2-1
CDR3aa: CASSLGRRKREEEQFF

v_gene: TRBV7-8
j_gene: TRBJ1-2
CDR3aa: CASSSTTAAGPVYGYTF

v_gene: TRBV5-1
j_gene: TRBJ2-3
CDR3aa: CASSLQGGGTDTQYF

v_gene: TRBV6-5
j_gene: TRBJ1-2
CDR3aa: CASRLDRLNYGYTF

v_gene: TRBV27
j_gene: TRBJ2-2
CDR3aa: CASNVAAQTGELFF

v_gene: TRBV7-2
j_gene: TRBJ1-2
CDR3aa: CASSRGTGVGGYTF

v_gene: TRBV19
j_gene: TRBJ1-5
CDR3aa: CASSWGDNQPQHF

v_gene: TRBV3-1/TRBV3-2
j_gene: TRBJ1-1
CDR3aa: CASSQTTLGGYTEAFF

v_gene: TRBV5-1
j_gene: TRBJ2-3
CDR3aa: CASAGRGTDTQYF

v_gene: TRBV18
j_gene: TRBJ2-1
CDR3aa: CASSRDRGVNEQFF

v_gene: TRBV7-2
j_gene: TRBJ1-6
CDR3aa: CASNRGQGGNSPLHF

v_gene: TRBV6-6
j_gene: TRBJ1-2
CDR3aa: CASSYTTGAGGYTF

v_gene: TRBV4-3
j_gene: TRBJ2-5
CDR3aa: CASSQRQGQETQYF

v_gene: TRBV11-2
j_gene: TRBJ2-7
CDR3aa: CASSLGRDRKSYEQYF

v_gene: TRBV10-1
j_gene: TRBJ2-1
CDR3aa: CASSANNNEQFF

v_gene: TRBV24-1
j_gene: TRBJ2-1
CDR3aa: CATSVLPLLAGTYNEQFF

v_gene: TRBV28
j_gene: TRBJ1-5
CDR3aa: CAGGGRTSNQPQHF

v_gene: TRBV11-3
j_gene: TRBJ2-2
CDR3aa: CASTAQGAYSTGELFF

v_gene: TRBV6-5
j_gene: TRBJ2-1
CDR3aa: CASKDRVNNEQFF

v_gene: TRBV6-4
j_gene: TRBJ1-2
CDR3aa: CASSDSSTGRYGYTF

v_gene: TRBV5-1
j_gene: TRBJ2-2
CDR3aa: CASSLEGQNTGELFF

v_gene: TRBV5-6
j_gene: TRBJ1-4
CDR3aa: CASSRTMGREKLFF

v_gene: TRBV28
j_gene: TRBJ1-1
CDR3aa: CASSNTGRTEAFF

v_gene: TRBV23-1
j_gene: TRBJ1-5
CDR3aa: CASSQSSGCADNQPQHF

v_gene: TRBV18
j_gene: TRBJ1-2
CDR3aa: CASSPEAQGTNYGYTF

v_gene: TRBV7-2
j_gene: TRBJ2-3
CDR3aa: CASRPRTSGVTDTQYF

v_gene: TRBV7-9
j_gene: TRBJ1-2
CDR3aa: CASSSPEDRDNYGYTF

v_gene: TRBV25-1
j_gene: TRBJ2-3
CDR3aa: CASRDSHRTDTQYF

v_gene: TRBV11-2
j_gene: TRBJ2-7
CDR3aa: CASSLAASGPYEQYF

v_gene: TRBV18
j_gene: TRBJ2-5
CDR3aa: CASSPPPDLGARETQYF

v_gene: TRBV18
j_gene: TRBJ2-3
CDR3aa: CASSPRQGNTDTQYF

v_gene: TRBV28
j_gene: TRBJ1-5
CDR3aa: CASRTGSGGNQPQHF

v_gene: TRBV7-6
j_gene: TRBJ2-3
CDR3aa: CASSKRTRPLTDTQYF